Sequencing of this T cell receptor (beta chain) was carried out in a study of T cell repertoires in cytomegalovirus infection. Whole-study context: CMV infection and matching HLA type were both indicated by public TCR beta signatures. General study results and limits: Carriers of CMV plus the relevant HLA were identified by cumulative public TCR beta family frequency. The ex vivo response was dominated by HLA-C-restricted CMV-specific TCR beta clonotypes.

This clonotype occurred a few times. Antigen: not known. TCRdb re-derived calls from the reads in MiXCR, one entry per CDR3 protein. This sample carries about 320,000 distinct CDR3 sequences, more than 9% of them seen once, and the ten largest clones take around 4.5%. Looked up from germline, CDR1 is MNHEY and CDR2 is SVGEGT. This CDR3 is built from 15 residues. V was pared by 2 bases and J by 8 bases, with 8 bases of the junction left unmatched. This TCR was sampled from a human donor in good health (CMV status not recorded). Some clones in this sample may be carry-over from other donors' samples. The specimen sequenced was PBMCs. The chain employs TRBV6-2 or TRBV6-3 and TRBJ2-1, with 8 bases fitting TRBD2. The CDR3 here is CASSYKGRGADEQFF. The DNA for the CDR3 is TGTGCCAGCAGTTACAAGGGGCGGGGGGCGGATGAGCAGTTCTTC.